Following are 21 T cell receptor beta chains from one sample sequenced in a study of shared clonotypes between healthy human individuals. Sequenced by immunoSEQ multiplex PCR; TCRdb stores in-frame clones only, minus some. There are about a million clones in the sample; approximately 77% occur only once, and approximately 0.9% lies in the top ten. The material sequenced was memory CD4+ T cells from PBMCs. The subset: CD45RA-negative fraction. The receptor set was obtained from a man between 18 and 29 years old in good health. Some clones in this sample may be carry-over from other donors' samples.

CDR3 sequence: CASTVDPRYNEQFF. The CDR3 region has the DNA TGTGCCAGCACCGTGGACCCACGCTACAATGAGCAGTTCTTC. The chain combines TRBV2 with TRBJ2-1; D gene ambiguous. The CDR3 is made up of 14 amino acids. V gave up 7 bases and J gave up 3 bases, with 13 bases separating them. CDR1 SNHLY and CDR2 FYNNEI come from the germline V gene.

V and J are TRBV19 and TRBJ2-5; no clear D. The CDR3 totals 15 residues. CDR1 is LNHDA, CDR2 SQIVND, per germline (reference sequence). Trimming cost V 11 bases and J 3 bases, with 22 bases left between them. Written as DNA, the CDR3 is TGTGCCCGACATCCCCGGCGATCCCCGGAAGAGACCCAGTACTTC. It encodes CARHPRRSPEETQYF.

Details on this clone: One base away lies a much larger clone, so this may be a sequencing read error. In the same sample, other DNA sequences code for this CDR3. V is TRBV7-3 and J is TRBJ2-1, with D hard to call. Trimming left V 4 bases short and J 5 bases short, with 9 bases between. The CDR3 is made up of 13 amino acids. Germline loops: CDR1 SGHTA, CDR2 FQGTGA. In DNA form, the CDR3 reads TGTGCCAGCAGCTCGACTGGTAACAATGAGCAGTTCTTC. Translating it yields CASSSTGNNEQFF.

V gene TRBV27 combines with J gene TRBJ2-1; TRBD2 matches 7 bases. The CDR3 spans 19 residues. J gave up 2 bases and V 5 bases, and 18 bases lay outside the gene matches. Germline loops: CDR1 MNHEY, CDR2 SMNVEV (reference sequence). This CDR3 is CASSPVTSVLSGPYNEQFF. CDR3 nucleotide sequence: TGTGCCAGCAGTCCCGTCACTAGCGTTCTTTCCGGCCCCTACAATGAGCAGTTCTTC.

The rearrangement links TRBV5-6 to TRBJ2-5; 11 bases align to TRBD1. Germline V gives CDR1 SGHDT, CDR2 YYEEEE. The CDR3 is made up of 16 amino acids. Germline trimming cut 4 bases from V and 5 bases from J; bases unmatched to any gene: 10. The chain's CDR3 is CASSEGTGGWSETQYF. CDR3 sequence (DNA): TGTGCCAGCAGCGAAGGGACAGGGGGTTGGTCGGAGACCCAGTACTTC.

The V and J genes are TRBV5-4 and TRBJ2-1; TRBD2 agrees at 10 bases. Germline loops: CDR1 SGHNT, CDR2 YYREEE (reference sequence). This CDR3 is built from 14 residues. Germline trimming cut 4 bases from V and 16 bases from J; bases unmatched to any gene: 14. The CDR3 DNA reads as TGTGCCAGCAGCACCGCCGGCGGGCTAGCGGGAGTATTCTTC. This translates into CASSTAGGLAGVFF.

V gene TRBV4-3 combines with J gene TRBJ2-2; 8 nucleotides agree with TRBD1. Germline-derived CDR1 and CDR2 are LGHNA and YSLEER. V was clipped by 1 base and J by 3 bases; unmatched bases: 4. The CDR3 spans 16 residues. CDR3 loop: CASSQVDRGDTGELFF. Written as DNA, the CDR3 is TGCGCCAGCAGCCAAGTAGACAGGGGAGACACCGGGGAGCTGTTTTTT.

This sequence joins TRBV7-8 and TRBJ2-7, with 8 bases lining up with TRBD2. Germline CDR1 and CDR2: SGHVS and FQNEAQ. CDR3 length equals 14 residues. After removal of 0 bases from V and 6 bases from J, the junction contained 4 bases not matched to a gene. This CDR3 is CASSLASSGTEQYF. The CDR3 DNA reads TGTGCCAGCAGCTTAGCGAGTAGCGGGACCGAGCAGTACTTC.

With regard to this clone: The junction departs from the called germline gene at one end, perhaps through a read error. The chain joins TRBV5-6 to TRBJ2-2, with D perhaps matching TRBD1 (6 bases). Germline V gives CDR1 SGHDT, CDR2 YYEEEE. The CDR3 length is 16 residues. The CDR3 reads CASSRLTARDTGELLF. The CDR3, as DNA: TGTGCCAGCAGCCGCCTAACAGCCAGGGACACCGGGGAGCTGCTTTTT.

In DNA form, the CDR3 reads TGTGCCAGCAGCCCCCTGAGAGGGGGGAGACACTATGGCTACACCTTC. Amino acids: CASSPLRGGRHYGYTF. The chain is built from TRBV11-2 and TRBJ1-2, with D perhaps matching TRBD1 (6 bases). V was cut by 5 bases and J by 3 bases, with 19 bases left in between. The germline gives CDR1 SGHAT, CDR2 FQNNGV. CDR3 size: 16 residues.

V gene TRBV28 combines with J gene TRBJ1-4; TRBD1 matches 10 bases. The CDR3 runs 14 residues. J gave up 7 bases and V 4 bases, and 3 bases lay outside the gene matches. Germline CDR1 MDHEN, CDR2 SYDVKM. The CDR3 reads CASSWDRGSEKLFF. The CDR3 coding sequence is TGTGCCAGCAGTTGGGACAGGGGAAGTGAAAAACTGTTTTTT.

The chain carries TRBV7-7 and TRBJ2-2; D ambiguous. CDR3 length equals 14 residues. Trimming cost V 7 bases and J 5 bases, with 14 bases left between them. CDR1 is SSHAT, CDR2 FNYEAQ, per germline (reference sequence). CDR3 in DNA: TGTGCCAGCACCTCCCTTCTGGGGACCGGGGAGCTGTTTTTT. This encodes CASTSLLGTGELFF.

This clone is a singleton in its sample. The chain has TRBV6-6 and TRBJ1-5; D is ambiguous. This CDR3 contains 13 residues. Germline CDR1 and CDR2: MNHNY and SVGAGI (reference sequence). Trimming cost V 2 bases and J 5 bases, with 7 bases left between them. CDR3 loop: CASSYKRDQPQHF. The CDR3 DNA sequence: TGTGCCAGCAGTTACAAACGGGATCAGCCCCAGCATTTT.

Here the CDR3 DNA reads TGTGCCAGCAGTCGCACTTTAGGCCTCTACGAGCAGTACTTC. Protein sequence: CASSRTLGLYEQYF. The gene calls are TRBV28 and TRBJ2-7, with D uncertain. Trimming took 5 bases from V and 3 from J, leaving 14 bases between them. The CDR3 is 14 residues long. Germline CDR1 is MDHEN and CDR2 is SYDVKM. Drawing the rest from reference TRBV28 and TRBJ2-7, the complete variable domain is DVKVTQSSRYLVKRTGEKVFLECVQDMDHENMFWYRQDPGLGLRLIYFSYDVKMKEKGDIPEGYSVSREKKERFSLILESASTNQTSMYLCASSRTLGLYEQYFGPGTRLTVT.

V gene TRBV5-1 combines with J gene TRBJ2-4; the D call may be TRBD1 or TRBD2 (6 bases each). Trimming shortened V by 4 bases and J by 1 base, and 12 bases separated the two germline ends. This CDR3 is built from 15 residues. Per the germline V gene, CDR1 is SGHRS and CDR2 is YFSETQ. The CDR3 reads CASSDPGAAKNIQYF. DNA of the CDR3: TGCGCCAGCAGCGATCCGGGGGCGGCCAAAAACATTCAGTACTTC.

J is TRBJ2-5 and V is TRBV7-9; D gene unclear. V shed 1 base and J shed 1 base, with 10 bases lying between them. CDR3 length: 15 amino acids. The germline gives CDR1 SEHNR, CDR2 FQNEAQ (reference sequence). The CDR3 loop reads CASSLGPGLQETQYF. CDR3 nucleotides: TGTGCCAGCAGCTTAGGTCCTGGCCTCCAAGAGACCCAGTACTTC.

The chain joins TRBV6-4 to TRBJ2-5, with 8 nucleotides matching TRBD1. The length of the CDR3 is 16 residues. Germline CDR1 reads MRHNA; CDR2 reads SNTAGT. Trimming cost V 2 bases and J 7 bases; bases outside gene matches: 12. The CDR3 sequence: CASSDKGDRGLGTQYF. CDR3 nucleotides: TGTGCCAGCAGTGACAAGGGCGACAGGGGCCTGGGGACCCAGTACTTC.

The CDR3 region has the DNA TGTGCCAGCAGTTTATCGGCGGGTCAAGAGACCCAGTACTTC. Its translation is CASSLSAGQETQYF. The rearrangement joins TRBV28 to TRBJ2-5; tentative D call: TRBD2 (5 bases). The CDR3 has 14 amino acids. V lost 1 base, J lost 2 bases, and 8 bases lay in between. Germline V CDR1 and CDR2: MDHEN, SYDVKM.

The V and J genes are TRBV2 and TRBJ2-1; TRBD1 aligns across 8 bases. V lost 6 bases, J lost 2 bases, and 15 bases stayed unmatched. This CDR3 spans 18 amino acids. Per germline, CDR1 SNHLY and CDR2 FYNNEI. CDR3 protein: CASRSSARGQGTYNEQFF. Here the CDR3 DNA reads TGTGCCAGCAGAAGTTCCGCCAGGGGGCAGGGCACCTACAATGAGCAGTTCTTC.

As regards this clone: Within the sample, other DNA sequences also encode this same CDR3. The chain employs TRBV30 and TRBJ2-3, with D tentatively TRBD2 (5 bases). Germline lookup yields CDR1 GTSNPN and CDR2 SVGIG (reference sequence). The CDR3 contains 11 residues. Trimming took off 0 bases at V and 9 bases at J, with 7 bases between the two ends. The CDR3 protein is CAWSVEGTQYF. CDR3 bases: TGTGCCTGGAGTGTAGAGGGCACGCAGTATTTT.

On this clone itself: The junction differs from germline at one of its ends, possibly a read error. The rearrangement joins TRBV9 to TRBJ1-2; possible D gene TRBD1, 5 bases. This CDR3 has 12 amino acids. Germline CDR1 reads SGDLS; CDR2 reads YYNGEE. The CDR3 region is CTSSRDNYGYTF. DNA of the CDR3: TGTACCAGCAGCAGGGACAACTATGGCTACACCTTC.